The following is a T cell receptor (beta chain) sequence with its context. What it recognizes is unknown. The CDR3 consists of 15 residues. In germline, CDR1 is LGHNA, CDR2 YNFKEQ. V lost 5 bases and J 0 bases, leaving 14 bases between the germline ends. This sample is part of a study of T cell responses to AZD1222 COVID-19 vaccine. In the study overall: Pooling covered second doses at about 4 or about 12 weeks.

Libraries were prepared by immunoSEQ multiplex PCR; TCRdb keeps only in-frame clonotypes and omits some of them. The sample holds 150,000 to 200,000 clones, around 90% seen once. Overall study results and limits: Donors in the cohort were predominantly white British and more often female, and clonal diversity was possibly underestimated. The study sampled repertoires only after the peak T cell response.

This TCR was recovered from an adult in good health. Source: peripheral blood, taken on day 0 of AZD1222 vaccination. The chain combines TRBV4-2 with TRBJ2-7; D gene unclear. CDR3 nucleotide sequence: TGTGCCAGCAGCTGGAGCTCGGAGCGCTCCTACGAGCAGTACTTC. As protein: CASSWSSERSYEQYF.